The rows below give T cell receptor beta chains drawn from one sample of a study of blood T cell repertoires in COVID-19. Sequencing used immunoSEQ multiplex PCR; TCRdb keeps in-frame clones, though not all of them. Among about 100,000 clones listed, 85% to 90% were seen once. Material for sequencing was peripheral blood. All receptors derive from a human donor with active COVID-19. The donor label of this sample is uncertain. Each CDR3 is given with its conserved first and last residue. The order of the fields is V gene, D gene, clone size, J gene, CDR3 length, CDR3 protein, CDR3 DNA. D genes are given only for firm matches. A clone size is listed for some rows: how often the clone was seen (once, few, many), or a class if it is expanded.

V: TRBV18
D: .
size: .
J: TRBJ1-2
length: 14
CDR3: CASSPPEGLGGYTF
DNA: TGTGCCAGCTCACCACCGGAGGGGTTGGGCGGCTACACCTTC

V: TRBV6-5
D: TRBD2
size: .
J: TRBJ2-3
length: 15
CDR3: CASSWGGGATDTQYF
DNA: TGTGCCAGCAGTTGGGGCGGGGGGGCCACAGATACGCAGTATTTT

V: TRBV18
D: TRBD1
size: .
J: TRBJ2-7
length: 13
CDR3: CASSGQGGYEQYF
DNA: TGTGCCAGCTCTGGACAGGGGGGATACGAGCAGTACTTC

V: TRBV19
D: .
size: .
J: TRBJ1-1
length: 14
CDR3: CASSTTNLNTEAFF
DNA: TGTGCCAGTAGTACGACTAACTTGAACACTGAAGCTTTCTTT

V: TRBV5-8
D: .
size: .
J: TRBJ1-6
length: 12
CDR3: CASSFGNSPLHF
DNA: TGTGCCAGCAGCTTTGGCAATTCACCCCTCCACTTT

V: TRBV7-3
D: .
size: .
J: TRBJ2-3
length: 15
CDR3: CASSLGLAGTDTQYF
DNA: TGTGCCAGCAGCTTAGGCCTCGCTGGTACAGATACGCAGTATTTT

V: TRBV27
D: .
size: .
J: TRBJ2-1
length: 11
CDR3: CASLTGWEQFF
DNA: TGTGCCAGCCTAACCGGGTGGGAGCAGTTCTTC

V: TRBV9
D: .
size: .
J: TRBJ1-3
length: 16
CDR3: CASSADSGIPGNTIYF
DNA: TGTGCCAGCAGCGCTGATTCAGGGATCCCTGGAAACACCATATATTTT

V: TRBV6-2/TRBV6-3
D: .
size: .
J: TRBJ2-1
length: 13
CDR3: CASSDSHGGEQFF
DNA: TGTGCCAGCAGCGACTCCCACGGAGGTGAGCAGTTCTTC

V: TRBV7-9
D: TRBD2
size: .
J: TRBJ2-5
length: 17
CDR3: CASSDPPSGREQETQYF
DNA: TGTGCCAGCAGCGACCCTCCCAGCGGGAGAGAACAAGAGACCCAGTACTTC

V: TRBV11-2
D: TRBD2
size: .
J: TRBJ2-5
length: 17
CDR3: CASSLVPTAGGPETQYF
DNA: TGTGCCAGCAGCTTAGTCCCTACTGCGGGGGGGCCTGAGACCCAGTACTTC

V: TRBV10-2
D: TRBD2
size: .
J: TRBJ2-3
length: 16
CDR3: CASKGTSGGLTDTQYF
DNA: TGCGCCAGCAAGGGGACTAGCGGGGGGTTGACAGATACGCAGTATTTT

V: TRBV20-1
D: .
size: .
J: TRBJ1-5
length: 14
CDR3: CSASGHGINQPQHF
DNA: TGCAGTGCTAGTGGACACGGAATCAATCAGCCCCAGCATTTT

V: TRBV10-3
D: .
size: .
J: TRBJ2-1
length: 9
CDR3: CAIGREQFF
DNA: TGTGCCATCGGTCGGGAGCAGTTCTTC

V: TRBV5-1
D: TRBD2
size: .
J: TRBJ2-1
length: 16
CDR3: CASRRLAGETYNEQFF
DNA: TGCGCCAGCCGGAGACTAGCGGGGGAGACCTACAATGAGCAGTTCTTC

V: TRBV9
D: TRBD2
size: .
J: TRBJ2-1
length: 15
CDR3: CASSQLAASYNEQFF
DNA: TGTGCCAGCAGTCAACTAGCGGCCTCCTACAATGAGCAGTTCTTC

V: TRBV15
D: .
size: .
J: TRBJ1-1
length: 18
CDR3: CATSRGVGSPQGHTEAFF
DNA: TGTGCCACCAGCAGGGGTGTTGGGTCACCACAGGGTCACACTGAAGCTTTCTTT

V: TRBV28
D: .
size: .
J: TRBJ1-2
length: 13
CDR3: CASSSSGGGGYTF
DNA: TGTGCCAGCAGTTCCTCAGGCGGGGGAGGCTACACCTTC

V: TRBV4-3
D: .
size: once
J: TRBJ2-7
length: 16
CDR3: CASSRGVQQSSYEQYF
DNA: TGCGCCAGCAGCCGGGGCGTACAGCAAAGCTCCTACGAGCAGTACTTC

V: TRBV15
D: TRBD1
size: .
J: TRBJ2-1
length: 17
CDR3: CATSRDAAGTGGNEQFF
DNA: TGTGCCACCAGCAGAGATGCGGCCGGGACAGGGGGGAATGAGCAGTTCTTC

V: TRBV7-6
D: TRBD1
size: .
J: TRBJ1-3
length: 18
CDR3: CASSLFRSGGRSGNTIYF
DNA: TGTGCCAGCAGCTTATTCAGGTCAGGGGGACGGTCTGGAAACACCATATATTTT

V: TRBV4-2
D: .
size: .
J: TRBJ2-5
length: 13
CDR3: CASSQGAEVTQYF
DNA: TGTGCCAGCAGCCAAGGGGCAGAAGTGACCCAGTACTTC

V: TRBV10-2
D: .
size: .
J: TRBJ2-3
length: 15
CDR3: CASSLQAVVGDTQYF
DNA: TGCGCCAGCAGCCTACAAGCGGTGGTTGGTGATACGCAGTATTTT

V: TRBV13
D: .
size: .
J: TRBJ1-6
length: 14
CDR3: CASSRGTENSPLHF
DNA: TGTGCCAGCAGCCGCGGGACGGAAAATTCACCCCTCCACTTT

V: TRBV4-3
D: .
size: .
J: TRBJ2-2
length: 14
CDR3: CASSQERSTGELFF
DNA: TGCGCCAGCAGCCAAGAACGCAGCACCGGGGAGCTGTTTTTT

V: TRBV19
D: TRBD1
size: .
J: TRBJ2-7
length: 12
CDR3: CASNAGGHEQYF
DNA: TGTGCCAGTAACGCAGGGGGCCACGAGCAGTACTTC

V: TRBV5-1
D: .
size: once
J: TRBJ2-5
length: 14
CDR3: CASSEPGGRETQYF
DNA: TGCGCCAGCAGCGAACCGGGGGGCCGAGAGACCCAGTACTTC

V: TRBV2
D: TRBD2
size: once
J: TRBJ2-5
length: 16
CDR3: CASSYPSGASQETQYF
DNA: TGTGCCAGCAGCTACCCGAGCGGGGCGTCCCAAGAGACCCAGTACTTC

V: TRBV6-4
D: TRBD1
size: .
J: TRBJ2-2
length: 15
CDR3: CASSGTGGDTGELFF
DNA: TGTGCCAGCAGCGGGACAGGGGGCGACACCGGGGAGCTGTTTTTT

V: TRBV18
D: .
size: .
J: TRBJ2-2
length: 17
CDR3: CASSPLVPRANTGELFF
DNA: TGTGCCAGCTCACCGCTCGTGCCGAGGGCGAACACCGGGGAGCTGTTTTTT

V: TRBV6-4
D: TRBD1
size: .
J: TRBJ2-1
length: 13
CDR3: CASSVSGGNEQFF
DNA: TGTGCCAGCAGTGTATCAGGGGGCAATGAGCAGTTCTTC

V: TRBV7-6
D: TRBD1
size: .
J: TRBJ1-2
length: 14
CDR3: CASSLGGQGRGYTF
DNA: TGTGCCAGCAGCTTGGGAGGACAGGGTCGTGGCTACACCTTC

V: TRBV2
D: .
size: .
J: TRBJ1-2
length: 13
CDR3: CASTSPGGEGYTF
DNA: TGTGCCAGCACCTCTCCGGGGGGCGAGGGCTACACCTTC

V: TRBV12-3/TRBV12-4
D: .
size: .
J: TRBJ2-7
length: 11
CDR3: CASSYREEQYF
DNA: TGTGCCAGCAGTTACAGGGAGGAGCAGTACTTC

V: TRBV7-6
D: TRBD1
size: .
J: TRBJ2-2
length: 16
CDR3: CASSLEDRGVTGELFF
DNA: TGTGCCAGCAGCTTAGAAGACAGGGGGGTCACCGGGGAGCTGTTTTTT

V: TRBV20-1
D: .
size: .
J: TRBJ1-2
length: 11
CDR3: CSVGRGNGYTF
DNA: TGCAGTGTTGGGAGAGGGAATGGCTACACCTTC

V: TRBV11-2
D: .
size: .
J: TRBJ2-4
length: 14
CDR3: CASSLVIAKNIQYF
DNA: TGTGCCAGCAGCTTAGTTATAGCCAAAAACATTCAGTACTTC

V: TRBV10-3
D: .
size: .
J: TRBJ1-5
length: 15
CDR3: CAISEGPGSNQPQHF
DNA: TGTGCCATCAGTGAAGGTCCGGGGAGCAATCAGCCCCAGCATTTT

V: TRBV2
D: TRBD1
size: .
J: TRBJ2-2
length: 17
CDR3: CASKGTGTILNTGELFF
DNA: TGTGCCAGCAAAGGGACAGGGACCATACTGAACACCGGGGAGCTGTTTTTT

V: TRBV6-5
D: TRBD1
size: .
J: TRBJ2-2
length: 15
CDR3: CASRQTGTNTGELFF
DNA: TGTGCCAGCAGGCAGACAGGGACGAACACCGGGGAGCTGTTTTTT